This record looks at one T cell receptor (beta chain) sequence and its context. The antigen is not known. Here immunoSEQ multiplex PCR was the method, and the copy in TCRdb shows in-frame clones only, minus some. Of about 150,000 clones listed, roughly nine tenths are singletons. This specimen comes from a study of T cell responses to AZD1222 COVID-19 vaccine. Study-wide findings and caveats: Just a handful of AZD1222 recipients were seropositive at baseline. Females made up more of the donors, who were largely white British, and clonal diversity may have come out too low.

Trimming removed 7 bases at V and 0 bases at J, with 27 bases between. The CDR3 runs to 20 residues. The V gene's germline CDR1 is SNHLY and CDR2 FYNNEI. The V gene is TRBV2, the J gene TRBJ2-2, with D tentatively TRBD1 (6 bases). The TCR comes from an adult in good health. This specimen was peripheral blood, taken on day 0 of AZD1222 vaccination. This CDR3 is CASTTLRTEETLANTGELFF. CDR3 bases: TGTGCCAGCACAACCCTCCGGACAGAAGAAACCCTCGCGAACACCGGGGAGCTGTTTTTT.